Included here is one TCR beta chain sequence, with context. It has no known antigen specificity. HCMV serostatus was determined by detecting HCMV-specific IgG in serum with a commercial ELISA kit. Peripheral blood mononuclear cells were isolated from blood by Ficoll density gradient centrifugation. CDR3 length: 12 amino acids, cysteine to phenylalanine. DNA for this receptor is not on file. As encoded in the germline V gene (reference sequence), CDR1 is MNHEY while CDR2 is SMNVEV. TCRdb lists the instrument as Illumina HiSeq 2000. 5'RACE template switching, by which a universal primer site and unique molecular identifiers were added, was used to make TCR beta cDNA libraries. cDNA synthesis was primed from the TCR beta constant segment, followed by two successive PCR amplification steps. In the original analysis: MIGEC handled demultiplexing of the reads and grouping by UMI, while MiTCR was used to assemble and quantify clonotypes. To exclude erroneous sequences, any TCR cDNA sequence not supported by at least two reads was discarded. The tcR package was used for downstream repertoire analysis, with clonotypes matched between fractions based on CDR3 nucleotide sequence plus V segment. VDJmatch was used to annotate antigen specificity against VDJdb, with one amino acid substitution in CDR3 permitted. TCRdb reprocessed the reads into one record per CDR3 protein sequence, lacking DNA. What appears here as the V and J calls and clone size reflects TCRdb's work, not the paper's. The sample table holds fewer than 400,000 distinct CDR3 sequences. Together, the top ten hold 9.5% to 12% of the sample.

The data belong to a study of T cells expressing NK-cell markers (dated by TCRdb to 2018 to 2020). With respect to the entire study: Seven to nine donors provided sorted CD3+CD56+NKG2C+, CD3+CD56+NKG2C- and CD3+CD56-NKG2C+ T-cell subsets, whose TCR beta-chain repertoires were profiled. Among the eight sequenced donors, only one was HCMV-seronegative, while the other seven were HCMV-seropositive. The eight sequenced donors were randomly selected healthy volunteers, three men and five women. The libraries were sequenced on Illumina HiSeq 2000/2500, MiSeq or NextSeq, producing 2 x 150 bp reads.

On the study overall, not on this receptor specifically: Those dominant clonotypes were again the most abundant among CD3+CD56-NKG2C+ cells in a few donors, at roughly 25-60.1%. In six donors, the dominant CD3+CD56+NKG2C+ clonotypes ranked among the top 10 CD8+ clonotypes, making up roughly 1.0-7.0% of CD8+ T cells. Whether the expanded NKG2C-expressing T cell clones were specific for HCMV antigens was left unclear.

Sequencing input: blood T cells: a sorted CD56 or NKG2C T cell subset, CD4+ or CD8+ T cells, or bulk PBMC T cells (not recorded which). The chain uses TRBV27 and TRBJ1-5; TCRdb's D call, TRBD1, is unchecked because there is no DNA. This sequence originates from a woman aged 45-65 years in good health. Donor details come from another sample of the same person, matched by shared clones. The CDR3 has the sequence CASRGQSMPQHF.